These 19 T cell receptor beta chains originate from one sample sequenced in a study of PD-1 blockade in classical Hodgkin lymphoma. Sequencing was performed with immunoSEQ multiplex PCR; in TCRdb, only in-frame clones are kept and a portion is missing. The sample consists of 29,000 or so clones, roughly 80% of them appearing once. Time point indicated: cycle 4 day 1 (C4D1), after more than five weeks of nivolumab. Each patient experienced a relapse that followed autologous stem cell transplantation, and brentuximab vedotin exposure varied. Negative selection with magnetic separation was used to purify CD4+ T cells from thawed PBMCs. The sequencing used CD4+ T cells from blood, collected before the fourth cycle of nivolumab. The receptors come from a human donor with classical Hodgkin lymphoma.

The chain joins TRBV5-4 to TRBJ2-3; TRBD2 is a possible D gene (5 bases). The germline gives CDR1 SGHNT, CDR2 YYREEE (reference sequence). Trimming removed 0 bases from V and 0 bases from J, with 11 bases in between. The CDR3 runs 16 residues. CDR3 sequence reads: CASSLGLAVSTDTQYF. CDR3 bases: TGTGCCAGCAGCTTGGGCCTAGCCGTAAGCACAGATACGCAGTATTTT.

This chain connects TRBV5-1 to TRBJ1-6, with D possibly matching TRBD1 (5 bases). Trimming pared 1 base from V and 6 bases from J, leaving 8 bases between. This CDR3 is 14 amino acids long. Germline CDR1 SGHRS, CDR2 YFSETQ. The chain's CDR3 is CASSLTGLNSPLHF. The CDR3 DNA follows: TGCGCCAGCAGCTTGACAGGTCTTAATTCACCCCTCCACTTT.

This clone is labeled as medium-sized (0.01 to 0.1%). The genes are TRBV5-4 and TRBJ1-2, with unresolved D. The germline V gene has CDR1 SGHNT and CDR2 YYREEE (reference sequence). CDR3 length: 13 residues. Trimming removed 4 bases at V and 4 bases at J, with 11 bases between. The CDR3 region has the DNA TGTGCCAGCAGCCAGGTGGGCAGCTATGGCTACACCTTC. Protein sequence: CASSQVGSYGYTF.

This sequence joins TRBV5-1 and TRBJ2-6; 11 positions agree with TRBD1. With V trimmed by 4 bases and J by 0 bases, 9 bases remained unmatched. CDR1 SGHRS and CDR2 YFSETQ come from the germline V gene. The CDR3 is 19 amino acids. The CDR3 spells CASSTPRTGGPSGANVLTF. The DNA for the CDR3 is TGCGCCAGCAGCACGCCAAGGACAGGGGGCCCCTCTGGGGCCAACGTCCTGACTTTC.

This chain uses TRBV11-2 with TRBJ2-2; perhaps TRBD2 as D (7 bases). Germline-derived CDR1 and CDR2 are SGHAT and FQNNGV. With 8 bases removed from V and 2 bases from J, the gap between germline ends came to 15 bases. The CDR3 contains 15 residues. The CDR3: CASFPGGLNTGELFF. As DNA, the CDR3 is TGTGCCAGCTTCCCGGGGGGCCTTAACACCGGGGAGCTGTTTTTT.

The rearrangement joins TRBV7-8 to TRBJ2-7, with a tentative D call TRBD1 (6 bases). Per germline, CDR1 SGHVS and CDR2 FQNEAQ. The CDR3 covers 17 residues. Trimming stripped 1 base from V and 1 base from J, with 17 bases between. The CDR3 region has the DNA TGTGCCAGCAGCTTAGTTCTGACAGGTCTGCTTTCCTACGAGCAGTACTTC. It translates to CASSLVLTGLLSYEQYF.

The chain carries TRBV20-1 and TRBJ1-1; D call uncertain. Germline CDR1 reads DFQATT; CDR2 reads SNEGSKA (reference sequence). Deletions cut 5 bases from V and 4 bases from J, with 8 bases between. There are 11 residues in the CDR3. CDR3 protein: CSAEQSTEAFF. The DNA for the CDR3 is TGCAGTGCTGAACAGAGCACTGAAGCTTTCTTT.

The genes are TRBV16 and TRBJ2-7, with a weak D call TRBD2 (5 bases). Germline V lookup: CDR1 KGHSY, CDR2 FQNENV. V lost 0 bases to trimming and J lost 3 bases, with 9 bases between them. This CDR3 is built from 14 residues. Here the CDR3 DNA reads TGTGCCAGCAGCCAATCGGCGGGTAGCTACGAGCAGTACTTC. It translates to CASSQSAGSYEQYF. Full variable domain (remainder filled in from reference TRBV16 and TRBJ2-7): GEEVAQTPKHLVRGEGQKAKLYCAPIKGHSYVFWYQQVLKNEFKFLISFQNENVFDETGMPKERFSAKCLPNSPCSLEIQATKLEDSAVYFCASSQSAGSYEQYFGPGTRLTVT.

This clone has a single count. This rearrangement joins TRBV27 to TRBJ1-1, with D unclear. Germline V CDR1 and CDR2: MNHEY, SMNVEV (reference sequence). The CDR3 loop spans 9 amino acids. The V end lost 7 bases, the J end lost 8 bases, and 5 bases lay between the germline ends. The CDR3 loop reads CASTSEAFF. The CDR3 DNA reads as TGTGCCAGCACCTCCGAAGCTTTCTTT.

This rearrangement joins TRBV4-1 to TRBJ1-3; D is uncertain. Trimming left V 2 bases short and J 3 bases short, with 14 bases between. Germline CDR1 is MGHRA and CDR2 is YSYEKL. The CDR3 extends over 16 amino acids. CDR3 loop: CASSQLSLGNGNTIYF. Written as DNA, the CDR3 is TGCGCCAGCAGCCAACTCTCTTTGGGAAATGGAAACACCATATATTTT.

The rearrangement links TRBV11-3 to TRBJ1-3, with TRBD1 matching over 8 bases. The CDR3 contains 15 residues. Germline CDR1 reads SGHNT; CDR2 reads YENEEA. The trim removed 5 bases at V and 1 base at J, leaving 4 bases unmatched. CDR3 sequence: CASSRNRGSGNTIYF. The CDR3 region has the DNA TGTGCCAGCAGCCGGAACAGGGGGTCTGGAAACACCATATATTTT.

The chain combines TRBV28 with TRBJ2-7; D is perhaps TRBD2 (7 bases). The V end was cut by 7 bases, the J end by 3 bases, with 19 bases between. Germline values: CDR1 MDHEN, CDR2 SYDVKM. This CDR3 region has 15 residues. The CDR3 here is CASKRGAAGGYEQYF. The CDR3 DNA reads TGTGCCAGCAAACGGGGGGCGGCGGGCGGCTACGAGCAGTACTTC.

V is TRBV5-1 and J is TRBJ2-3; D not resolved. V was cut by 2 bases and J by 0 bases, with 22 bases left in between. CDR1 and CDR2 from the germline V gene are SGHRS and YFSETQ. This CDR3 is 19 amino acids long. The CDR3 loop is CASSLSGQRGVFSTDTQYF. For the CDR3, the DNA is TGCGCCAGCAGCTTAAGTGGCCAGAGAGGAGTTTTTAGCACAGATACGCAGTATTTT. Full variable domain (outside the CDR3, taken from reference TRBV5-1 and TRBJ2-3): KAGVTQTPRYLIKTRGQQVTLSCSPISGHRSVSWYQQTPGQGLQFLFEYFSETQRNKGNFPGRFSGRQFSNSRSEMNVSTLELGDSALYLCASSLSGQRGVFSTDTQYFGPGTRLTVL.

The V call is TRBV19, the J call TRBJ2-5, with TRBD2 matching over 10 bases. J gave up 4 bases and V 6 bases, and 8 bases lay outside the gene matches. Germline CDR1 and CDR2: LNHDA and SQIVND (reference sequence). The CDR3 length is 15 residues. The CDR3 region is CASSRLAGAVETQYF. In DNA form, the CDR3 reads TGTGCCAGTAGCCGTCTAGCGGGGGCCGTAGAGACCCAGTACTTC.

This clone appeared once. CDR3 DNA sequence: TGTGCCAGCAGCCCCACGGCGGGCGATGGACAGCCCCAGCATTTT. Translation gives CASSPTAGDGQPQHF. The chain carries TRBV9 and TRBJ1-5; D remains unclear. Trimming removed 4 bases at V and 7 bases at J, with 18 bases between. The V gene's germline CDR1 is SGDLS and CDR2 YYNGEE. The CDR3 contains 15 residues.

The chain recombines TRBV7-9 with TRBJ1-1, with TRBD1 matching over 10 bases. Germline V lookup: CDR1 SEHNR, CDR2 FQNEAQ (reference sequence). The ends lost 1 base at V and 1 base at J; junction bases unmatched: 6. This CDR3 comprises 17 residues. CDR3 amino acids: CASSLDPGQGKNTEAFF. The CDR3, as DNA: TGTGCCAGCAGCTTAGACCCGGGACAGGGGAAGAACACTGAAGCTTTCTTT. Filled out from reference TRBV7-9 and TRBJ1-1, the complete variable domain reads DTGVSQNPRHKITKRGQNVTFRCDPISEHNRLYWYRQTLGQGPEFLTYFQNEAQLEKSRLLSDRFSAERPKGSFSTLEIQRTEQGDSAMYLCASSLDPGQGKNTEAFFGQGTRLTVV.

The chain couples TRBV28 to TRBJ2-5, with TRBD2 identical over 7 bases. The CDR3 is 15 amino acids. V shed 8 bases and J 1 base; nucleotides not matched to a gene: 10. From germline, CDR1 is MDHEN and CDR2 SYDVKM. CDR3: CASRQPSGTQETQYF. CDR3 DNA: TGTGCCAGCCGTCAACCGAGCGGGACCCAAGAGACCCAGTACTTC.

The chain recombines TRBV18 with TRBJ2-4; the D gene is possibly TRBD1 (6 bases). The CDR3 is 15 residues long. Deletions cut 1 base from V and 6 bases from J, with 13 bases between. Germline-derived CDR1 and CDR2 are KGHSH and LQKENI. The CDR3 protein is CASSPQGDGRNIQYF. CDR3 DNA: TGTGCCAGCTCACCACAGGGGGACGGGCGAAACATTCAGTACTTC.

The genes are TRBV7-9 and TRBJ2-7; no clear D gene. Between the trimmed V and J ends, which lost 5 bases and 6 bases, there was a span of 11 bases. Germline assignment: CDR1 SEHNR and CDR2 FQNEAQ (reference sequence). CDR3 size: 12 residues. CDR3 loop: CASSPQAREQYF. The CDR3 bases are TGTGCCAGCAGCCCCCAAGCCCGCGAGCAGTACTTC.